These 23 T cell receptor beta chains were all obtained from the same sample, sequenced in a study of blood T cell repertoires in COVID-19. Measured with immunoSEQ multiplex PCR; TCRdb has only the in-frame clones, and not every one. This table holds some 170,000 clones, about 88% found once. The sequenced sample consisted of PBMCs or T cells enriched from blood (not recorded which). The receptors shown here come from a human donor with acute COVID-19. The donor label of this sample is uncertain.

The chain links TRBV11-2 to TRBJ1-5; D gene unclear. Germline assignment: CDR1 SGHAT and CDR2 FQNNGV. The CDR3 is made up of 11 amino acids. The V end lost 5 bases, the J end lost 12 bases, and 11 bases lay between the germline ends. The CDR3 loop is CASSAGSVQHF. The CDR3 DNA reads TGTGCCAGCAGCGCGGGCTCCGTCCAGCATTTT.

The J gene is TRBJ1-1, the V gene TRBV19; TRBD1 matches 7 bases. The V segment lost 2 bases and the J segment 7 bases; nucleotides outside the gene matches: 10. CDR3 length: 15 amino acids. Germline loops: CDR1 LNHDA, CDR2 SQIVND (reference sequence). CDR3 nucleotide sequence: TGTGCCAGTAGTATACGTGGACAGGTAGCGTTTGAAGCTTTCTTT. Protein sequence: CASSIRGQVAFEAFF.

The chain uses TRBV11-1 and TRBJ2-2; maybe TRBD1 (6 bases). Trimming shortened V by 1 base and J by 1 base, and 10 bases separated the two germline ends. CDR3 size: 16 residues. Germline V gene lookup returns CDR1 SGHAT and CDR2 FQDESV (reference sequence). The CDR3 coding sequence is TGTGCCAGCAGCTTAGTTTCAGGGGAGAACACCGGGGAGCTGTTTTTT. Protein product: CASSLVSGENTGELFF.

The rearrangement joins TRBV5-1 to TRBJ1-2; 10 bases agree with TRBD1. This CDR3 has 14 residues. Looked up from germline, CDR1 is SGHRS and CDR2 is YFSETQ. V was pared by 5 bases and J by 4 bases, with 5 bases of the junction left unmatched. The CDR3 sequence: CASSPGTGAYGYTF. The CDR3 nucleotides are TGCGCCAGCAGTCCCGGGACAGGGGCCTATGGCTACACCTTC.

The CDR3: CASSRTATNEKLFF. The CDR3, as DNA: TGCGCCAGCAGCCGGACAGCAACTAATGAAAAACTGTTTTTT. The rearrangement uses TRBV5-1 and TRBJ1-4; TRBD1 is a possible D gene (6 bases). This CDR3 spans 14 amino acids. CDR1 and CDR2 (germline): SGHRS, YFSETQ. V lost 4 bases, J lost 0 bases, and 7 bases lay in between.

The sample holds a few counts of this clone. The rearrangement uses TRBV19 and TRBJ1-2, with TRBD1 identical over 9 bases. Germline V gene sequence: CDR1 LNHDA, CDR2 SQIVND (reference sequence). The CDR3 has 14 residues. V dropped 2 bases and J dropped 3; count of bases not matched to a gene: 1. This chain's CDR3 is CASSIRTGDYGYTF. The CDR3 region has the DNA TGTGCCAGTAGTATACGGACAGGGGACTATGGCTACACCTTC.

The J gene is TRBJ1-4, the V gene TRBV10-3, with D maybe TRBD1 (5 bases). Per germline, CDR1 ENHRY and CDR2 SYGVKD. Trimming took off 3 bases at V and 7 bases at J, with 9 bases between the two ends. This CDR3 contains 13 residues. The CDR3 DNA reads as TGTGCCATCAGTGATGGGGGGGGTGAAAAACTGTTTTTT. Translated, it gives CAISDGGGEKLFF.

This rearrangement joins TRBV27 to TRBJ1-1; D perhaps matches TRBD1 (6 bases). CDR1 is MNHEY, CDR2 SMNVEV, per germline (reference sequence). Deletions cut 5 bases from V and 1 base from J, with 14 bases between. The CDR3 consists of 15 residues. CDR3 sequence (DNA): TGTGCCAGCAGTCCCCTACAGGGCACGAACACTGAAGCTTTCTTT. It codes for CASSPLQGTNTEAFF.

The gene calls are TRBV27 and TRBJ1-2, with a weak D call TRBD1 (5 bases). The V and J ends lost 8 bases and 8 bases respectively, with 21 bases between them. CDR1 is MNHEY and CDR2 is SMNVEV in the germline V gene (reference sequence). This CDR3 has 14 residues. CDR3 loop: CASAFLNQGGGYTF. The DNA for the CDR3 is TGTGCCAGCGCCTTCCTCAATCAGGGAGGCGGCTACACCTTC.

In DNA, the CDR3 is TGCGCCAGCAGCCAAGGTATACAAGAGACCCAGTACTTC. Translating gives CASSQGIQETQYF. The chain uses TRBV4-1 and TRBJ2-5, with unresolved D. Trimming cost V 1 base and J 2 bases, with 5 bases left between them. CDR1 and CDR2 (germline): MGHRA, YSYEKL. The CDR3 is 13 residues long.

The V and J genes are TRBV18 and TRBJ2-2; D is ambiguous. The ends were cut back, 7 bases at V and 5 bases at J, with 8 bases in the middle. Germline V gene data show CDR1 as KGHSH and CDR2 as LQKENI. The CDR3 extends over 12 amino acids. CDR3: CASFSLTGELFF. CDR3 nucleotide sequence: TGTGCCAGCTTCTCACTGACCGGGGAGCTGTTTTTT. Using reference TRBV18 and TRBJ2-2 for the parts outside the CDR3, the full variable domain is NAGVMQNPRHLVRRRGQEARLRCSPMKGHSHVYWYRQLPEEGLKFMVYLQKENIIDESGMPKERFSAEFPKEGPSILRIQQVVRGDSAAYFCASFSLTGELFFGEGSRLTVL.

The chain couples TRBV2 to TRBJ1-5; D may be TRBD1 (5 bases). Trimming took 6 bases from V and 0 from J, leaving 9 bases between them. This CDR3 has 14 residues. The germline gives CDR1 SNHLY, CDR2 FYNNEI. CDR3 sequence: CASRGGVSNQPQHF. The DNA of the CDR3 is TGTGCCAGCAGGGGGGGAGTTAGCAATCAGCCCCAGCATTTT.

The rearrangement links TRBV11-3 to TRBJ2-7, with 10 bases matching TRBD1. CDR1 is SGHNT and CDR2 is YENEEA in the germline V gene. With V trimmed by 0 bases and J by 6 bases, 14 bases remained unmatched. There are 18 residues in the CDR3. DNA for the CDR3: TGTGCCAGCAGCTTAGATGGGATAGTCGGGACAGGGGCTTTCGAGCAGTACTTC. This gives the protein CASSLDGIVGTGAFEQYF.

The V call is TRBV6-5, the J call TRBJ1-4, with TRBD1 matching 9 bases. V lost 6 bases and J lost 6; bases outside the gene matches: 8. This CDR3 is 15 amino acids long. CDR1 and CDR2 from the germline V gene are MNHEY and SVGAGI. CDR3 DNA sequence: TGTGCCAGCAGCACCGAGGGGACAGGGCATGAAAAACTGTTTTTT. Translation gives CASSTEGTGHEKLFF.

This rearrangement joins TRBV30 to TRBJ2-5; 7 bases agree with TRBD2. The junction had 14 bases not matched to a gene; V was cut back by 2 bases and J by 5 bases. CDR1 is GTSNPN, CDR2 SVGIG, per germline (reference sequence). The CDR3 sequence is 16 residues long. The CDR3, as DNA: TGTGCCTGGAGTCAAACGTGGGCGGGGGAGGAGGAGACCCAGTACTTC. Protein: CAWSQTWAGEEETQYF. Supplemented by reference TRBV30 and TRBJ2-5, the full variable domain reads SQTIHQWPATLVQPVGSPLSLECTVEGTSNPNLYWYRQAAGRGLQLLFYSVGIGQISSEVPQNLSASRPQDRQFILSSKKLLLSDSGFYLCAWSQTWAGEEETQYFGPGTRLLVL.

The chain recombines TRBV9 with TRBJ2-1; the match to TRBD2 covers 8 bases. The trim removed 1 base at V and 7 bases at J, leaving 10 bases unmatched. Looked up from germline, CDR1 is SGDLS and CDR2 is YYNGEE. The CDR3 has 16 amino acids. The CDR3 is CASSVLPTGGINEQFF. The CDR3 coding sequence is TGTGCCAGCAGCGTACTCCCAACGGGGGGGATTAATGAGCAGTTCTTC.

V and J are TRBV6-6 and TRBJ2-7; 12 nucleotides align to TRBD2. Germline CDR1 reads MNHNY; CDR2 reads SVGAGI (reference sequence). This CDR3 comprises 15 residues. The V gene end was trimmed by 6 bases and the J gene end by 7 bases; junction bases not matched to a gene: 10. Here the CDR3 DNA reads TGTGCCAGCAGACCCGGGACTAGCGGGTCTGGGGAGCAGTACTTC. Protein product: CASRPGTSGSGEQYF.

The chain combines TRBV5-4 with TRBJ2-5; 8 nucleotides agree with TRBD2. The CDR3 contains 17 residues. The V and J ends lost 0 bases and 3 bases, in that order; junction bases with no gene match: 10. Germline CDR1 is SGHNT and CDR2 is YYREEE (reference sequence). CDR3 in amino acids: CASSLGGLDKEEETQYF. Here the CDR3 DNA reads TGTGCCAGCAGCTTGGGGGGACTAGATAAGGAAGAAGAGACCCAGTACTTC.

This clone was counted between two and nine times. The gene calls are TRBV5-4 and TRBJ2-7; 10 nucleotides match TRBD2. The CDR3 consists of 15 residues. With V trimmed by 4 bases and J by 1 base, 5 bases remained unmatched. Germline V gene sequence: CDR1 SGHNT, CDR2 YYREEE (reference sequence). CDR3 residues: CASSALAGTSYEQYF. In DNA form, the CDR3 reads TGTGCCAGCAGCGCACTAGCGGGGACATCCTACGAGCAGTACTTC.

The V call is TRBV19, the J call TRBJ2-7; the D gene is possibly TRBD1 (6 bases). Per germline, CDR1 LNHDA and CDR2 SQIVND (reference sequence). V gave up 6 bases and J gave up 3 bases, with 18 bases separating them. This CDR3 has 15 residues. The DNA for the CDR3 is TGTGCCAGTAGCCTTGCGACAGGAACGGACTACGAGCAGTACTTC. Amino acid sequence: CASSLATGTDYEQYF.

CDR3 residues: CASSVATSLRGTEAFF. In DNA, the CDR3 is TGTGCCAGCAGCGTAGCTACGAGTCTAAGGGGCACTGAAGCTTTCTTT. This sequence joins TRBV9 and TRBJ1-1; weak D call: TRBD1 (5 bases). CDR1 SGDLS and CDR2 YYNGEE come from the germline V gene. There are 16 residues in the CDR3. V gave up 0 bases and J gave up 4 bases, with 16 bases separating them.

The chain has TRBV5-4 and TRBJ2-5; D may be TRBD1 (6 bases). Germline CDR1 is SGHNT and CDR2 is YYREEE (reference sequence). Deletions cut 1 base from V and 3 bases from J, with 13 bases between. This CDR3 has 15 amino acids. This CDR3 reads CASSLIRGREETQYF. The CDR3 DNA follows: TGTGCCAGCAGCTTGATCAGGGGCCGGGAAGAGACCCAGTACTTC.

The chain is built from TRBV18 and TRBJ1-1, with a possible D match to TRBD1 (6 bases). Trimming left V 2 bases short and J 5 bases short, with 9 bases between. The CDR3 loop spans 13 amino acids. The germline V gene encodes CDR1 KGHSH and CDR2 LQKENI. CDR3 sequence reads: CASSPGGETEAFF. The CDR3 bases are TGTGCCAGCTCACCAGGGGGCGAGACTGAAGCTTTCTTT.